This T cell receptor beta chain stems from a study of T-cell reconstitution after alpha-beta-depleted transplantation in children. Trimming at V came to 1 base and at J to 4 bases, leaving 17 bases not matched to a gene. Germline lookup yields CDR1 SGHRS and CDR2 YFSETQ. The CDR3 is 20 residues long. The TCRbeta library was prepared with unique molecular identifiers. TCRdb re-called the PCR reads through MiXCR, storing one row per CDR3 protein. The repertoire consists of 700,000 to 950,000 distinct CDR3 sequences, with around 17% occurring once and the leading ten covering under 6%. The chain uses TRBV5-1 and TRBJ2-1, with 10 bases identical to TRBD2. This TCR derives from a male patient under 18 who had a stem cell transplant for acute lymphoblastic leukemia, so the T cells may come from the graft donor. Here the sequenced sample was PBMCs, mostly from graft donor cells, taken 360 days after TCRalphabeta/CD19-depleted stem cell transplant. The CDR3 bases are TGCGCCAGCAGCTTGCCTTCCCATCATATCGATAGCGGGAGGTACAATGAGCAGTTCTTC. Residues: CASSLPSHHIDSGRYNEQFF.